One and the same sample provided the 5 T cell receptor beta chains below, sequenced in a study of shared clonotypes between healthy human individuals (dated by TCRdb to the early 2020s). Library construction relied on the immunoSEQ multiplex PCR assay. TCRdb limited this immuneACCESS table to in-frame rearrangements with V and J called. A share of clones is missing; checked studies link under half to unresolved V genes, and the rest is unexplained. The sample includes some 1.1 million clones, with around three quarters observed a single time. About 0.94% of the sample rests with the top ten. Sample: memory CD4+ T cells from PBMCs. Taken with the paper, the label for cell subset or site translates to: CD45RA-negative fraction. These receptors were obtained from a man in his late teens or twenties in good health. Some clones in this sample may be carry-over from other donors' samples.

The genes are TRBV19 and TRBJ1-1; D not resolved. The V gene lost 3 bases and the J gene lost 1 base, with 12 bases spanning the gap. CDR3 length: 15 residues. Germline values: CDR1 LNHDA, CDR2 SQIVND (reference sequence). The CDR3 protein is CASSITEAKNTEAFF. CDR3 nucleotide sequence: TGTGCCAGTAGTATTACAGAAGCCAAGAACACTGAAGCTTTCTTT. The full variable domain, completed using reference TRBV19 and TRBJ1-1, is DGGITQSPKYLFRKEGQNVTLSCEQNLNHDAMYWYRQDPGQGLRLIYYSQIVNDFQKGDIAEGYSVSREKKESFPLTVTSAQKNPTAFYLCASSITEAKNTEAFFGQGTRLTVV.

The V call is TRBV2, the J call TRBJ2-1; 11 bases align to TRBD1. The V gene end was trimmed by 8 bases and the J gene end by 10 bases; junction bases not matched to a gene: 4. Germline values: CDR1 SNHLY, CDR2 FYNNEI. CDR3 length equals 12 residues. DNA of the CDR3: TGTGCCAGCGCGGACAGGGGGCGAGAGCAGTTCTTC. Amino acid sequence: CASADRGREQFF.

The chain has TRBV18 and TRBJ2-7; D unresolved. Trimming left V 2 bases short and J 6 bases short, with 11 bases between. Germline CDR1 is KGHSH and CDR2 is LQKENI. The CDR3 has 13 residues. For the CDR3, the DNA is TGTGCCAGCTCACCAACCGACCCCGCCGAGCAGTACTTC. It translates to CASSPTDPAEQYF.

In DNA, the CDR3 is TGTGCCAGCAGCTTCACTAGCGGGAACTACGAGCAGTACTTC. Amino acids: CASSFTSGNYEQYF. This chain connects TRBV7-2 to TRBJ2-7; 10 nucleotides align to TRBD2. The CDR3 contains 14 residues. Germline values: CDR1 SGHTA, CDR2 FQGNSA. The V gene end was trimmed by 3 bases and the J gene end by 3 bases; junction bases not matched to a gene: 2.

The rearrangement links TRBV11-3 to TRBJ2-4, with 7 bases lining up with TRBD1. CDR3 length: 15 residues. V dropped 1 base and J dropped 6; count of bases not matched to a gene: 6. CDR1 is SGHNT, CDR2 YENEEA, per germline. The CDR3 nucleotides are TGTGCCAGCAGCTTAGGCGGTCCAGGGGGAAACATTCAGTACTTC. Amino acids: CASSLGGPGGNIQYF. Supplemented by reference TRBV11-3 and TRBJ2-4, the full variable domain reads EAGVVQSPRYKIIEKKQPVAFWCNPISGHNTLYWYLQNLGQGPELLIRYENEEAVDDSQLPKDRFSAERLKGVDSTLKIQPAELGDSAVYLCASSLGGPGGNIQYFGAGTRLSVL.